The 8 T cell receptor beta chains below come from one sample, sequenced in a study of blood T cell repertoires in COVID-19. Assay: immunoSEQ multiplex PCR; the TCRdb copy retains only in-frame clones and omits some. The sample has approximately 110,000 clones, approximately 82% seen once; the top ten hold 7.9%. Sequenced sample: peripheral blood. The receptors were gathered from a woman of 80 years or more with active or convalescent COVID-19.

This rearrangement joins TRBV18 to TRBJ2-7; perhaps TRBD1 as D (6 bases). The CDR3 has 15 residues. V shed 3 bases and J shed 0 bases, with 12 bases lying between them. In germline, CDR1 is KGHSH, CDR2 LQKENI. DNA of the CDR3: TGTGCCAGCTCACCTAGGCAGGGGATCTCCTACGAGCAGTACTTC. Residues: CASSPRQGISYEQYF.

V usage is TRBV27 and J usage is TRBJ1-5; TRBD1 might be the D (6 bases). Germline CDR1 and CDR2: MNHEY and SMNVEV (reference sequence). Trimming shortened V by 6 bases and J by 2 bases, and 14 bases separated the two germline ends. This CDR3 contains 15 residues. The CDR3 nucleotides read TGTGCCAGCAGGGGGGGGCAAGGGGGCAATCAGCCCCAGCATTTT. It specifies CASRGGQGGNQPQHF.

The rearrangement uses TRBV10-3 and TRBJ2-7; TRBD2 matches at 10 bases. Germline CDR1 is ENHRY and CDR2 is SYGVKD. With V trimmed by 3 bases and J by 1 base, 15 bases remained unmatched. The CDR3 sequence is 19 residues long. CDR3 region: CAISDPGRKREGLSYEQYF. CDR3 bases: TGTGCCATCAGTGACCCAGGGAGGAAGCGGGAGGGGTTATCCTACGAGCAGTACTTC.

V gene TRBV7-3 combines with J gene TRBJ2-1; 7 nucleotides align to TRBD2. CDR3 length: 15 residues. CDR1 and CDR2 from the germline V gene are SGHTA and FQGTGA. V gave up 5 bases and J gave up 4 bases; unmatched junction bases: 8. The CDR3: CASSLREARYNEQFF. The CDR3 DNA follows: TGTGCCAGCAGCCTTCGGGAGGCCCGGTACAATGAGCAGTTCTTC.

This sequence joins TRBV9 and TRBJ2-1; D might be TRBD2 (6 bases). The CDR3 is 17 amino acids. CDR1 and CDR2 from the germline V gene are SGDLS and YYNGEE. Trimming pared 0 bases from V and 0 bases from J, leaving 13 bases between. As DNA, the CDR3 is TGTGCCAGCAGCGTAGCGGCTAGCGCAAGCTCCTACAATGAGCAGTTCTTC. Protein product: CASSVAASASSYNEQFF. The whole variable domain, filled in from reference TRBV9 and TRBJ2-1, reads DSGVTQTPKHLITATGQRVTLRCSPRSGDLSVYWYQQSLDQGLQFLIQYYNGEERAKGNILERFSAQQFPDLHSELNLSSLELGDSALYFCASSVAASASSYNEQFFGPGTRLTVL.

This clone was counted a single time. V gene TRBV5-1 combines with J gene TRBJ1-5; 11 bases match TRBD1. Per germline, CDR1 SGHRS and CDR2 YFSETQ. The CDR3 covers 16 residues. J gave up 6 bases and V 4 bases, and 9 bases lay outside the gene matches. The CDR3 nucleotides read TGCGCCAGCAGCCGAACCGGGACAGGGGGTGGTCAGCCCCAGCATTTT. Translation: CASSRTGTGGGQPQHF.

The chain joins TRBV30 to TRBJ2-7; the D gene is possibly TRBD2 (6 bases). CDR1 and CDR2 (germline): GTSNPN, SVGIG (reference sequence). The CDR3 spans 13 residues. The V end was cut by 1 base, the J end by 9 bases, with 16 bases between. CDR3 sequence: CAWSGDSYLGQYF. CDR3 nucleotides: TGTGCCTGGAGTGGGGACTCCTATTTGGGGCAGTACTTC.

This clone was seen a few times. The J gene is TRBJ2-3, the V gene TRBV5-1, with D perhaps matching TRBD2 (6 bases). Germline V gene data show CDR1 as SGHRS and CDR2 as YFSETQ. The CDR3 spans 14 residues. Trimming pared 0 bases from V and 3 bases from J, leaving 8 bases between. CDR3 nucleotide sequence: TGCGCCAGCAGCTTGGCGCTAGCGACAGATACGCAGTATTTT. Its translation is CASSLALATDTQYF.